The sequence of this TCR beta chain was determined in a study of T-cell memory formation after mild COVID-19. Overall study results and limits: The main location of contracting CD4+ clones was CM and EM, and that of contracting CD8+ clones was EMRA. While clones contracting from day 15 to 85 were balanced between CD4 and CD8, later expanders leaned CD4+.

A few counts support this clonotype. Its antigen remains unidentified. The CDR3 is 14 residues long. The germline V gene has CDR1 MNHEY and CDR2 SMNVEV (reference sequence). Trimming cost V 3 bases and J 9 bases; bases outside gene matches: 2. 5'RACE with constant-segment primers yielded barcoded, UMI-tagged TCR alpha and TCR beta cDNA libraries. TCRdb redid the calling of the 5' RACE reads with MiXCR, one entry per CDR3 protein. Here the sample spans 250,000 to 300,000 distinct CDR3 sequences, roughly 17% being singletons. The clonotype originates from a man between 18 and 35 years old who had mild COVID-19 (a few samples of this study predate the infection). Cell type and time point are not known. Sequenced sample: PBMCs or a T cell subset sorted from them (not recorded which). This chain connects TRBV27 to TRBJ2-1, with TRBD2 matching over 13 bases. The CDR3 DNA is TGTGCCAGCAGTTTGACTAGCGGGGGGAGTGAGCAGTTCTTC. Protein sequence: CASSLTSGGSEQFF.